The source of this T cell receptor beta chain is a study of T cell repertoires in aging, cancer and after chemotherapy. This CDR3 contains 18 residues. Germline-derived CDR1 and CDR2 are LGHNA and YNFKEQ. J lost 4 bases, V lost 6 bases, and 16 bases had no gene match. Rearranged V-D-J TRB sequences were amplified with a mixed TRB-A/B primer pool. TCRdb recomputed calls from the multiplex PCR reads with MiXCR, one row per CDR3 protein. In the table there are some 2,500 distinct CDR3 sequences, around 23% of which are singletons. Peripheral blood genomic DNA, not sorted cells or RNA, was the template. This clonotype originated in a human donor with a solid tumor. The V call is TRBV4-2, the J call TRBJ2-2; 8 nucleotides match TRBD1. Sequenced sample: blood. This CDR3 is CASRHAGGNPSSTGELFF. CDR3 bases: TGTGCCAGCAGACACGCAGGGGGCAACCCCTCGAGCACCGGGGAGCTGTTTTTT.